This TCR beta chain was recovered during a study of STAT3 mutations in large granular lymphocyte leukemia. V lost 3 bases, J lost 10 bases, and 8 bases stayed unmatched. The CDR3 consists of 15 residues. The germline V gene has CDR1 GTSNPN and CDR2 SVGIG (reference sequence). Assay: immunoSEQ multiplex PCR; the TCRdb copy retains only in-frame clones and omits some. This sample has about 42,000 clones, with 80% to 85% found just once. Notes on the study in general: Every T-cell large granular lymphocyte leukemia patient had at least one immunodominant TCR beta clonotype.

As to this clone: The target antigen is unknown.

The sequence was collected from a human donor with T large granular lymphocyte leukemia. Some clones in this sample may be carry-over from other donors' samples. The sample consisted of PBMCs. The rearrangement links TRBV30 to TRBJ1-6; 11 bases agree with TRBD1. The CDR3, as DNA: TGTGCCTGGAGCTCTACCGGGACAGGGGGATCACCCCTCCACTTT. Amino acid sequence: CAWSSTGTGGSPLHF.